This T cell receptor (beta chain) came from a study of glioma-infiltrating T cells after dendritic cell vaccination. TCRB CDR3 was amplified from 2 ug genomic DNA or less. The primer mix had 60 V beta and 13 J beta primers. Data came from immunoSEQ multiplex PCR; TCRdb stores just in-frame clones and leaves some out. The sample yields 110,000 or so clones, 90% seen once. The time point here: after dendritic cell vaccination, including at tumor progression/relapse. Fresh-frozen tumor tissue and more than two years of survival data were available for all. Before vaccination, two weeks after the third vaccination, and at progression, PBMC were collected. From germline, CDR1 is LNHDA and CDR2 SQIVND (reference sequence). This CDR3 is 13 amino acids long. V shed 9 bases and J 4 bases; nucleotides not matched to a gene: 8. A few counts support this clone.

The clonotype was recovered from a human donor with glioblastoma. The gene calls are TRBV19 and TRBJ2-7, with 8 bases aligning to TRBD1. Material: blood, obtained after dendritic cell vaccination. CDR3 DNA: TGTGCCAGCTCCCAGGGGGCTGAATACGAGCAGTACTTC. Its translation is CASSQGAEYEQYF.